The sample holds one count of the clone carrying this TCR beta chain. CDR3 size: 12 residues. Germline V gene sequence: CDR1 MNHNY, CDR2 SVGAGI (reference sequence). The V segment lost 9 bases and the J segment 2 bases; nucleotides outside the gene matches: 2. The data originate from a study of control samples from healthy donors and cancer patients. Clones were read by immunoSEQ multiplex PCR, and TCRdb kept only the in-frame ones, dropping some. The sample carries about 170,000 clones, approximately 90% recorded once. Material for sequencing was blood. The receptor was derived from a young man in good health. The chain uses TRBV6-6 and TRBJ2-7; 9 nucleotides match TRBD2. This CDR3 reads CASSGSTYEQYF. The CDR3 DNA follows: TGTGCCAGTAGCGGGAGCACCTACGAGCAGTACTTC.